The clone carrying this TCR beta chain was counted ten times or more. The CDR3 spans 16 residues. CDR1 is SGHTA and CDR2 is FQGNSA in the germline V gene. Between the trimmed V and J ends, which lost 1 base and 5 bases, there was a span of 17 bases. This sample is part of a study of T cells after yellow fever vaccination. Conversion of TCR transcripts into cDNA relied on 5'RACE template switching, which added a universal primer site and UMIs. TCRdb recomputed calls from the 5' RACE reads with MiXCR, one row per CDR3 protein. The sample carries 20,000 to 25,000 distinct CDR3 sequences, about 3.2% recorded once.

The chain has TRBV7-2 and TRBJ2-5; no clear D gene. The source material was PBMCs, either bulk or a sorted T-cell subset (CD4+, CD8+, memory, or dextramer-sorted; not recorded which), sampled roughly 45 days after the first yellow fever vaccination. This receptor was obtained from a man aged 18 to 30 who received the YFV17D yellow fever vaccine. CDR3 sequence reads: CASSLGLNTPGETQYF. For the CDR3, the DNA is TGTGCCAGCAGCTTAGGCCTGAACACCCCCGGGGAGACCCAGTACTTC.